A single sample is the source of the 28 T cell receptor beta chains below, sequenced in a study of T-cell memory formation after mild COVID-19. TCRdb re-called the 5' RACE reads through MiXCR, storing one row per CDR3 protein. The table records 140,000 or so distinct CDR3 sequences, roughly 6.3% of them present only once. Sequencing was performed on PBMCs or a T cell subset sorted from them (not recorded which). The receptor set was obtained from an adult woman who had mild COVID-19 (a few samples of this study predate the infection). Cell type and time point are not known.

This clonotype was observed many times. The CDR3 DNA sequence: TGCAGTGCTAGACCGAGCGGGAGGGGCTCCTACGAGCAGTACTTC. Protein sequence: CSARPSGRGSYEQYF. The chain carries TRBV20-1 and TRBJ2-7, with 10 bases aligning to TRBD2. The CDR3 spans 15 residues. With V trimmed by 2 bases and J by 0 bases, 4 bases remained unmatched. The V gene's germline CDR1 is DFQATT and CDR2 SNEGSKA (reference sequence).

Only a few counts were recorded for this clonotype. The chain combines TRBV20-1 with TRBJ1-1; 9 bases map to TRBD1. The CDR3 is 12 amino acids. The V and J ends lost 7 bases and 6 bases, in that order; junction bases with no gene match: 6. Germline values: CDR1 DFQATT, CDR2 SNEGSKA (reference sequence). CDR3 in amino acids: CSVPGQGPEAFF. Here the CDR3 DNA reads TGCAGTGTCCCGGGACAGGGCCCTGAAGCTTTCTTT.

The sample holds many counts of this clonotype. The gene calls are TRBV4-1 and TRBJ2-1; D uncertain. This CDR3 region has 17 residues. Per the germline V gene, CDR1 is MGHRA and CDR2 is YSYEKL. With 1 base removed from V and 0 bases from J, the gap between germline ends came to 13 bases. The DNA for the CDR3 is TGCGCCAGCAGCCAAGGGGCATGGCGGAGCTCCTACAATGAGCAGTTCTTC. As protein: CASSQGAWRSSYNEQFF.

This clonotype was recorded many times. The CDR3 nucleotides are TGCGCCAGCAGCTTGGGGTACCAAGAGACCCAGTACTTC. Its protein is CASSLGYQETQYF. The chain combines TRBV5-1 with TRBJ2-5, with D hard to call. Trimming left V 0 bases short and J 0 bases short, with 3 bases between. The CDR3 spans 13 residues. Germline CDR1 and CDR2: SGHRS and YFSETQ.

This clonotype was observed a few times. The rearrangement joins TRBV12-3 or TRBV12-4 to TRBJ2-7; TRBD1 matches at 9 bases. The CDR3 runs to 14 residues. V dropped 6 bases and J dropped 0; count of bases not matched to a gene: 3. CDR3 DNA: TGTGCCAGCAGAAGGGACAGGGACTCCTACGAGCAGTACTTC. Amino acids: CASRRDRDSYEQYF.

This clonotype was observed a handful of times. The chain combines TRBV6-2 or TRBV6-3 with TRBJ2-3, with 7 bases matching TRBD2. There are 13 residues in the CDR3. The germline gives CDR1 MNHEY, CDR2 SVGEGT. The V and J ends lost 2 bases and 8 bases, in that order; junction bases with no gene match: 4. CDR3 sequence: CASSYGLVSTQYF. The CDR3 nucleotides are TGTGCCAGCAGTTACGGACTAGTCAGTACGCAGTATTTT.

This clonotype was seen repeatedly, ten times or more. CDR3 DNA sequence: TGTGCCATCAGTGAGAATGGGGTTAGTGCAGATACGCAGTATTTT. Protein: CAISENGVSADTQYF. V is TRBV10-3 and J is TRBJ2-3, with D hard to call. With 2 bases removed from V and 4 bases from J, the gap between germline ends came to 13 bases. Germline assignment: CDR1 ENHRY and CDR2 SYGVKD. The CDR3 totals 15 residues.

The table lists this clonotype with many counts. V gene TRBV5-1 combines with J gene TRBJ2-1; 8 bases map to TRBD2. The trim removed 0 bases at V and 5 bases at J, leaving 4 bases unmatched. The CDR3 sequence is 15 residues long. In germline, CDR1 is SGHRS, CDR2 YFSETQ. The CDR3 region has the DNA TGCGCCAGCAGCTTGGTTGCGGGGGGAGACAATGAGCAGTTCTTC. As protein: CASSLVAGGDNEQFF.

The V and J genes are TRBV4-1 and TRBJ1-4; 7 nucleotides agree with TRBD1. CDR3 size: 16 residues. Trimming took 2 bases from V and 3 from J; bases not matched to a gene: 6. The V gene's germline CDR1 is MGHRA and CDR2 YSYEKL. Here the CDR3 reads CASSQTRGQPNEKLFF. CDR3 in DNA: TGCGCCAGCAGCCAAACACGGGGACAGCCTAATGAAAAACTGTTTTTT.

The chain recombines TRBV3-1 with TRBJ1-1; D is unclear. Germline CDR1 is LGHDT and CDR2 is YNNKEL (reference sequence). Trimming pared 8 bases from V and 5 bases from J, leaving 12 bases between. The CDR3 extends over 12 amino acids. CDR3 loop: CASGGSVTEAFF. The CDR3 coding sequence is TGTGCCAGCGGTGGATCGGTGACTGAAGCTTTCTTT.

This clonotype was detected only a few times. The V and J genes are TRBV10-3 and TRBJ1-4; 8 bases line up with TRBD1. Germline V gene sequence: CDR1 ENHRY, CDR2 SYGVKD. V lost 6 bases, J lost 8 bases, and 5 bases stayed unmatched. This CDR3 has 13 residues. The CDR3 here is CAIRGQDGEKLFF. In nucleotides, the CDR3 is TGTGCCATCAGGGGACAGGATGGAGAAAAACTGTTTTTT.

A few counts support this clonotype. This chain uses TRBV29-1 with TRBJ1-1; maybe TRBD1 (5 bases). V was cut by 4 bases and J by 3 bases, with 9 bases left in between. Germline V gene sequence: CDR1 SQVTM, CDR2 ANQGSEA. The CDR3 is 12 residues long. In nucleotides, the CDR3 is TGCAGCGTTGGACCGGGGGACACTGAAGCTTTCTTT. It encodes CSVGPGDTEAFF. Using reference TRBV29-1 and TRBJ1-1 for the parts outside the CDR3, the full variable domain is SAVISQKPSRDICQRGTSLTIQCQVDSQVTMMFWYRQQPGQSLTLIATANQGSEATYESGFVIDKFPISRPNLTFSTLTVSNMSPEDSSIYLCSVGPGDTEAFFGQGTRLTVV.

This clonotype was found a few times. The chain combines TRBV12-3 or TRBV12-4 with TRBJ1-5, with D unresolved. V was shortened by 3 bases and J by 7 bases, with 10 bases between the two germline ends. The CDR3 has 13 residues. CDR3 sequence reads: CASSFSGRQPQHF. In nucleotides, the CDR3 is TGTGCCAGCAGTTTTTCAGGTCGACAGCCCCAGCATTTT.

J is TRBJ1-1 and V is TRBV5-1; TRBD1 is a possible D gene (6 bases). CDR1 is SGHRS and CDR2 is YFSETQ in the germline V gene. The length of the CDR3 is 14 residues. Trimming stripped 9 bases from V and 4 bases from J, with 19 bases between. CDR3 in DNA: TGCGCCACCACCCGTGGGGGGCCGGGCACTGAAGCTTTCTTT. This sequence encodes CATTRGGPGTEAFF.

This clonotype came up many times. The chain carries TRBV7-3 and TRBJ2-5; D not certain. Germline-derived CDR1 and CDR2 are SGHTA and FQGTGA. The CDR3 is 13 residues long. Trimming cost V 5 bases and J 5 bases, with 12 bases left between them. The CDR3 nucleotides are TGTGCCAGCAGCATGAGTCGACTGGAGACCCAGTACTTC. It yields the protein CASSMSRLETQYF. Complete variable domain (other parts from reference TRBV7-3 and TRBJ2-5): GAGVSQTPSNKVTEKGKYVELRCDPISGHTALYWYRQSLGQGPEFLIYFQGTGAADDSGLPNDRFFAVRPEGSVSTLKIQRTERGDSAVYLCASSMSRLETQYFGPGTRLLVL.

This clonotype was observed a handful of times. The chain has TRBV6-2 or TRBV6-3 and TRBJ2-3; TRBD2 is a possible D gene (6 bases). Germline CDR1 is MNHEY and CDR2 is SVGEGT. Trimming took off 2 bases at V and 2 bases at J, with 14 bases between the two ends. This CDR3 is 16 amino acids long. The CDR3 bases are TGTGCCAGCAGTTACGGGACGGGAGTTTACACAGATACGCAGTATTTT. Translation: CASSYGTGVYTDTQYF.

Ten or more counts support this clonotype. The chain links TRBV15 to TRBJ1-5; TRBD1 matches 7 bases. V shed 0 bases, J shed 12 bases, and the junction held 5 bases outside the gene matches. In germline, CDR1 is LNHNV, CDR2 YYDKDF (reference sequence). This CDR3 has 13 amino acids. CDR3 in DNA: TGTGCCACCAGCAGAGATCTGACAGGGAACCAGCATTTT. Its protein product is CATSRDLTGNQHF.

V gene TRBV5-4 combines with J gene TRBJ1-1; D unresolved. Trimming stripped 0 bases from V and 4 bases from J, with 7 bases between. CDR3 length: 13 amino acids. Germline CDR1 reads SGHNT; CDR2 reads YYREEE (reference sequence). The CDR3 sequence is CASSLEGVTEAFF. CDR3 sequence (DNA): TGTGCCAGCAGCTTGGAGGGTGTCACTGAAGCTTTCTTT.

This clonotype showed up just a few times. The J gene is TRBJ2-7, the V gene TRBV5-1; 9 bases agree with TRBD1. The CDR3 extends over 14 amino acids. The germline V gene encodes CDR1 SGHRS and CDR2 YFSETQ. The J segment lost 7 bases and the V segment lost 2 bases, leaving 7 bases of the junction unmatched. The CDR3 spells CASSFETGGREQYF. CDR3 DNA: TGCGCCAGCAGCTTTGAGACAGGGGGGAGGGAGCAGTACTTC.

Ten or more counts support this clonotype. The J gene is TRBJ2-7, the V gene TRBV20-1, with 7 bases matching TRBD1. J gave up 4 bases and V 2 bases, and 5 bases lay outside the gene matches. The CDR3 consists of 13 residues. CDR1 is DFQATT and CDR2 is SNEGSKA in the germline V gene (reference sequence). The CDR3 sequence is CSARRQGRYEQYF. In DNA, the CDR3 is TGCAGTGCTAGAAGACAGGGACGGTACGAGCAGTACTTC.

This clonotype was seen a few times. The rearrangement uses TRBV7-2 and TRBJ1-1; D gene ambiguous. V was pared by 5 bases and J by 2 bases, with 15 bases between. The germline gives CDR1 SGHTA, CDR2 FQGNSA. The CDR3 spans 15 residues. The CDR3 coding sequence is TGTGCCAGCAGCCGGCGAACAGTAGCTAACACTGAAGCTTTCTTT. Translation: CASSRRTVANTEAFF.

At least ten counts were recorded for this clonotype. V and J are TRBV5-1 and TRBJ2-2; tentatively, D is TRBD1 (6 bases). This CDR3 is 14 amino acids long. Germline V gene data show CDR1 as SGHRS and CDR2 as YFSETQ. With 8 bases removed from V and 4 bases from J, the gap between germline ends came to 15 bases. CDR3 sequence (DNA): TGCGCCAGTAGGACAGAAATTCGCACCGGGGAGCTGTTTTTT. It yields the protein CASRTEIRTGELFF.

In its sample, this clonotype was seen many times. The chain carries TRBV15 and TRBJ2-4; 10 bases fit TRBD1. The germline V gene encodes CDR1 LNHNV and CDR2 YYDKDF (reference sequence). J lost 2 bases, V lost 5 bases, and 6 bases had no gene match. CDR3 length: 16 residues. For the CDR3, the DNA is TGTGCCACCAGCCTTCGGACAGGGGGATCCAAAAACATTCAGTACTTC. Its protein is CATSLRTGGSKNIQYF.

This clonotype showed up many times. This chain joins TRBV20-1 and TRBJ2-5; no reliable D call. The CDR3 runs to 14 residues. V was shortened by 0 bases and J by 1 base, with 9 bases between the two germline ends. In germline, CDR1 is DFQATT, CDR2 SNEGSKA (reference sequence). CDR3 sequence: CSARDPRRQETQYF. The CDR3 nucleotides read TGCAGTGCTAGAGATCCGAGGCGCCAAGAGACCCAGTACTTC.

This clonotype was seen ten or more times. The chain combines TRBV27 with TRBJ2-1; tentatively, D is TRBD1 (5 bases). Germline V gene lookup returns CDR1 MNHEY and CDR2 SMNVEV (reference sequence). The CDR3 contains 15 residues. V lost 7 bases and J lost 4, with 17 bases in between. CDR3 DNA: TGTGCCAGCACCACTCAGGGTTCTGGGTACAATGAGCAGTTCTTC. This translates into CASTTQGSGYNEQFF.

This chain joins TRBV5-4 and TRBJ1-1; the match to TRBD1 covers 7 bases. The CDR3 has 13 residues. Germline V CDR1 and CDR2: SGHNT, YYREEE (reference sequence). The CDR3 nucleotides read TGTGCTACCCGGGACAGTTTGAACACTGAAGCTTTCTTT. Translating gives CATRDSLNTEAFF.

V and J are TRBV5-1 and TRBJ1-1, with 8 bases lining up with TRBD1. This CDR3 comprises 16 residues. Germline V gives CDR1 SGHRS, CDR2 YFSETQ. Trimming cost V 3 bases and J 0 bases; bases outside gene matches: 7. This CDR3 is CASSSKTGVMNTEAFF. The CDR3 DNA sequence: TGCGCCAGCAGCTCGAAGACAGGGGTGATGAACACTGAAGCTTTCTTT.

This clonotype was seen many times. This chain links TRBV9 with TRBJ2-4, with D perhaps TRBD1 (6 bases). Trimming stripped 1 base from V and 8 bases from J, with 16 bases between. This CDR3 has 15 amino acids. Germline CDR1 reads SGDLS; CDR2 reads YYNGEE. CDR3 nucleotides: TGTGCCAGCAGCGTACAGGGGCTCAGGGGAGACATTCAGTACTTC. Residues: CASSVQGLRGDIQYF.